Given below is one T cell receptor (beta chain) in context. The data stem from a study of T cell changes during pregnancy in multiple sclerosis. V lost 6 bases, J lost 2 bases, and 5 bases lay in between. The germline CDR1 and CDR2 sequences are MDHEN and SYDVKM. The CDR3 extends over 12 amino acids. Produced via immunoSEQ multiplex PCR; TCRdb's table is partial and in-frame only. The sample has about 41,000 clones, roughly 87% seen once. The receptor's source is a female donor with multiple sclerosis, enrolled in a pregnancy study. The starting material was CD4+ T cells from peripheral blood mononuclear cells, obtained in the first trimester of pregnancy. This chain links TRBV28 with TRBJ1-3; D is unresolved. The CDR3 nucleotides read TGTGCCAGCAGCCCTCCTGGAAACACCATATATTTT. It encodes CASSPPGNTIYF.